In this sample, the clone carrying this T cell receptor beta chain turned up many times. Its antigen is still unknown. The record originates from a study of T cells in Graves' hyperthyroidism and ophthalmopathy. Study outcomes and limitations: Appearing also in blood were most of the thyroid clonotypes expanded above 0.001.

Trimming shortened V by 0 bases and J by 5 bases, and 4 bases separated the two germline ends. There are 11 residues in the CDR3. The germline gives CDR1 GTSNPN, CDR2 SVGIG (reference sequence). Using RNA transcripts as the source, TCR beta CDR3 regions were amplified. HTBI primers drove first-round RT-PCR of the TCR CDR3. Using its own MiXCR run on the multiplex PCR reads, TCRdb lists one record per CDR3 protein. The sample shows under 450,000 distinct CDR3 sequences, roughly 12% of them seen only once. This chain connects TRBV30 to TRBJ1-1; no clear D. This clonotype was sampled from a young man with Graves' hyperthyroidism that later progressed to Graves' ophthalmopathy. The source material was blood. The CDR3 protein is CAWSVLTEAFF. CDR3 nucleotides: TGTGCCTGGAGTGTACTTACTGAAGCTTTCTTT.